These T cell receptor beta chains were read from a single sample in a study of cytomegalovirus exposure and HLA in healthy donors. Generated by immunoSEQ multiplex PCR, the TCRdb table keeps only in-frame clones and is missing some. The sample records under 150,000 clones, more than 80% being singletons. Sequenced material: PBMCs. Receptors originate from a woman aged 25 to 39 in good health and CMV-seropositive. CDR3s include the opening cysteine and the closing phenylalanine or tryptophan. Fields, in order: clone size, V gene, D gene, J gene, CDR3 length, CDR3 protein, CDR3 DNA. A D gene is named only where the DNA matches it firmly. The size entry is marked missing in some rows and otherwise reads once, few, many or a size class.

clone size: once
V gene: TRBV5-1
D gene: .
J gene: TRBJ1-2
CDR3 length: 13
CDR3 protein: CASSLNAAFGYTF
CDR3 DNA: TGCGCCAGCAGCTTGAATGCGGCATTTGGCTACACCTTC

clone size: .
V gene: TRBV5-4
D gene: TRBD2
J gene: TRBJ2-7
CDR3 length: 18
CDR3 protein: CASSLAKGRGGTSYEQYF
CDR3 DNA: TGTGCCAGCAGCTTGGCGAAGGGTCGCGGGGGGACCTCCTACGAGCAGTACTTC

clone size: .
V gene: TRBV9
D gene: TRBD2
J gene: TRBJ2-7
CDR3 length: 18
CDR3 protein: CASSVSPYPGTSVYEQYF
CDR3 DNA: TGTGCCAGCAGCGTTTCCCCCTATCCCGGGACTAGCGTTTACGAGCAGTACTTC

clone size: .
V gene: TRBV28
D gene: .
J gene: TRBJ2-7
CDR3 length: 15
CDR3 protein: CASSYYRALSYEQYF
CDR3 DNA: TGTGCCAGCAGTTATTACAGGGCCCTCTCCTACGAGCAGTACTTC

clone size: .
V gene: TRBV5-1
D gene: .
J gene: TRBJ1-4
CDR3 length: 15
CDR3 protein: CASSLEGGSYEKLFF
CDR3 DNA: TGCGCCAGCAGCTTGGAGGGGGGGAGCTATGAAAAACTGTTTTTT

clone size: once
V gene: TRBV7-3
D gene: .
J gene: TRBJ2-3
CDR3 length: 17
CDR3 protein: CASSLGAFGGGTDTQYF
CDR3 DNA: TGTGCCAGCAGCTTAGGGGCCTTTGGCGGGGGCACAGATACGCAGTATTTT

clone size: .
V gene: TRBV19
D gene: .
J gene: TRBJ2-2
CDR3 length: 16
CDR3 protein: CASNNLGGANTGELFF
CDR3 DNA: TGTGCCAGTAATAACCTCGGGGGTGCCAACACCGGGGAGCTGTTTTTT

clone size: once
V gene: TRBV11-3
D gene: TRBD2
J gene: TRBJ2-5
CDR3 length: 14
CDR3 protein: CASNSGRGEETQYF
CDR3 DNA: TGTGCCAGCAATAGCGGGAGGGGTGAAGAGACCCAGTACTTC

clone size: .
V gene: TRBV14
D gene: TRBD2
J gene: TRBJ2-1
CDR3 length: 15
CDR3 protein: CASSQGTSGSHEQFF
CDR3 DNA: TGTGCCAGCAGCCAAGGCACTAGCGGGAGCCATGAGCAGTTCTTC

clone size: once
V gene: TRBV28
D gene: .
J gene: TRBJ1-1
CDR3 length: 12
CDR3 protein: CASSSRSFLTFF
CDR3 DNA: TGTGCCAGCAGTAGCCGAAGCTTCCTAACTTTCTTT

clone size: .
V gene: TRBV19
D gene: TRBD1
J gene: TRBJ1-5
CDR3 length: 15
CDR3 protein: CASSGLTGGDQPQHF
CDR3 DNA: TGTGCCAGTAGTGGGCTGACAGGGGGAGATCAGCCCCAGCATTTT

clone size: .
V gene: TRBV27
D gene: TRBD2
J gene: TRBJ2-7
CDR3 length: 14
CDR3 protein: CASSLGGSSYEQYF
CDR3 DNA: TGTGCCAGCAGTTTGGGCGGGAGCTCCTACGAGCAGTACTTC

clone size: few
V gene: TRBV5-6
D gene: .
J gene: TRBJ1-1
CDR3 length: 12
CDR3 protein: CASGGATTEAFF
CDR3 DNA: TGTGCCAGCGGGGGGGCAACAACTGAAGCTTTCTTT

clone size: once
V gene: TRBV28
D gene: .
J gene: TRBJ2-3
CDR3 length: 13
CDR3 protein: CATQVGATDTQYF
CDR3 DNA: TGTGCCACCCAAGTGGGGGCCACAGATACGCAGTATTTT

clone size: once
V gene: TRBV2
D gene: .
J gene: TRBJ2-3
CDR3 length: 15
CDR3 protein: CASSDGTLRTDTQYF
CDR3 DNA: TGTGCCAGCAGTGACGGGACTTTACGCACAGATACGCAGTATTTT

clone size: .
V gene: TRBV7-9
D gene: .
J gene: TRBJ2-3
CDR3 length: 15
CDR3 protein: CASSLAEIEADTQYF
CDR3 DNA: TGTGCCAGCAGCTTAGCAGAGATAGAGGCAGATACGCAGTATTTT

clone size: .
V gene: TRBV27
D gene: .
J gene: TRBJ2-7
CDR3 length: 14
CDR3 protein: CASSYRLSSGGQYF
CDR3 DNA: TGTGCCAGCAGTTACAGACTTAGTAGTGGAGGGCAGTACTTC

clone size: .
V gene: TRBV4-1
D gene: .
J gene: TRBJ1-1
CDR3 length: 13
CDR3 protein: CASSQAQGLRAFF
CDR3 DNA: TGCGCCAGCAGCCAAGCTCAGGGACTTCGAGCTTTCTTT

clone size: .
V gene: TRBV5-1
D gene: TRBD1
J gene: TRBJ2-7
CDR3 length: 16
CDR3 protein: CASSLGGPGGAYEQYF
CDR3 DNA: TGCGCCAGCAGCTTGGGGGGGCCAGGGGGCGCGTACGAGCAGTACTTC

clone size: .
V gene: TRBV18
D gene: .
J gene: TRBJ1-1
CDR3 length: 12
CDR3 protein: CASSPDISEAFF
CDR3 DNA: TGTGCCAGCTCACCGGACATCTCTGAAGCTTTCTTT

clone size: .
V gene: TRBV5-1
D gene: .
J gene: TRBJ1-1
CDR3 length: 13
CDR3 protein: CASSLGRDTEAFF
CDR3 DNA: TGCGCCAGCAGCTTGGGGAGGGATACTGAAGCTTTCTTT

clone size: once
V gene: TRBV29-1
D gene: .
J gene: TRBJ2-3
CDR3 length: 13
CDR3 protein: CSVGGVSTDTQYF
CDR3 DNA: TGCAGCGTTGGCGGGGTTAGCACAGATACGCAGTATTTT

clone size: .
V gene: TRBV10-3
D gene: .
J gene: TRBJ1-2
CDR3 length: 14
CDR3 protein: CAIRAWTANYGYTF
CDR3 DNA: TGTGCCATCAGGGCCTGGACAGCTAACTATGGCTACACCTTC

clone size: .
V gene: TRBV2
D gene: TRBD2
J gene: TRBJ2-5
CDR3 length: 11
CDR3 protein: CASTLAAVQYF
CDR3 DNA: TGTGCCAGCACGCTAGCGGCGGTACAGTACTTC

clone size: .
V gene: TRBV5-6
D gene: .
J gene: TRBJ1-4
CDR3 length: 14
CDR3 protein: CASSLGDNNEKLFF
CDR3 DNA: TGTGCCAGCAGCTTGGGTGACAACAATGAAAAACTGTTTTTT

clone size: .
V gene: TRBV5-6
D gene: .
J gene: TRBJ1-1
CDR3 length: 14
CDR3 protein: CASRPRSRRTEAFF
CDR3 DNA: TGTGCCAGCAGGCCCCGCTCGAGGAGGACTGAAGCTTTCTTT

clone size: .
V gene: TRBV27
D gene: .
J gene: TRBJ1-6
CDR3 length: 17
CDR3 protein: CASSLWRMSGENSPLHF
CDR3 DNA: TGTGCCAGCAGTTTATGGCGCATGAGCGGTGAGAATTCACCCCTCCACTTT

clone size: .
V gene: TRBV4-1
D gene: .
J gene: TRBJ2-1
CDR3 length: 13
CDR3 protein: CASSHLGGNEQFF
CDR3 DNA: TGCGCCAGCAGCCATTTGGGGGGCAATGAGCAGTTCTTC

clone size: .
V gene: TRBV9
D gene: TRBD1
J gene: TRBJ1-2
CDR3 length: 14
CDR3 protein: CASSGQGSNYGYTF
CDR3 DNA: TGTGCCAGCAGCGGACAGGGCTCTAACTATGGCTACACCTTC

clone size: .
V gene: TRBV5-4
D gene: TRBD2
J gene: TRBJ2-2
CDR3 length: 14
CDR3 protein: CASSGEGNTGELFF
CDR3 DNA: TGTGCCAGCAGTGGGGAGGGAAACACCGGGGAGCTGTTTTTT

clone size: .
V gene: TRBV28
D gene: TRBD2
J gene: TRBJ2-1
CDR3 length: 15
CDR3 protein: CASSSPRGGEYEQFF
CDR3 DNA: TGTGCCAGCAGTTCCCCTCGCGGGGGGGAGTATGAGCAGTTCTTC

clone size: .
V gene: TRBV9
D gene: TRBD1
J gene: TRBJ2-7
CDR3 length: 14
CDR3 protein: CASSPGTVSYEQYF
CDR3 DNA: TGTGCCAGCAGCCCTGGGACAGTCTCCTACGAGCAGTACTTC

clone size: .
V gene: TRBV15
D gene: .
J gene: TRBJ2-7
CDR3 length: 16
CDR3 protein: CATSRDEEGVSYEQYF
CDR3 DNA: TGTGCCACCAGCAGAGATGAGGAAGGGGTCTCCTACGAGCAGTACTTC

clone size: .
V gene: TRBV2
D gene: .
J gene: TRBJ1-5
CDR3 length: 15
CDR3 protein: CASEGPLLGNQPQHF
CDR3 DNA: TGTGCCAGCGAGGGTCCTCTCCTGGGAAATCAGCCCCAGCATTTT

clone size: .
V gene: TRBV2
D gene: TRBD1
J gene: TRBJ1-5
CDR3 length: 14
CDR3 protein: CASSEDRQGKTQHF
CDR3 DNA: TGTGCCAGCAGTGAAGATCGACAGGGCAAGACCCAGCATTTT

clone size: .
V gene: TRBV29-1
D gene: .
J gene: TRBJ2-4
CDR3 length: 13
CDR3 protein: CSVGGALGDIQYF
CDR3 DNA: TGCAGCGTTGGGGGCGCTCTAGGGGACATTCAGTACTTC

clone size: .
V gene: TRBV4-1
D gene: .
J gene: TRBJ2-4
CDR3 length: 14
CDR3 protein: CASGPDRAKNIQYF
CDR3 DNA: TGCGCCAGCGGACCCGACAGGGCCAAAAACATTCAGTACTTC

clone size: .
V gene: TRBV19
D gene: .
J gene: TRBJ2-3
CDR3 length: 12
CDR3 protein: CASTDRTDTQYF
CDR3 DNA: TGTGCCAGTACAGATCGCACAGATACGCAGTATTTT

clone size: .
V gene: TRBV5-1
D gene: .
J gene: TRBJ2-1
CDR3 length: 15
CDR3 protein: CASSLVGGSYNEQFF
CDR3 DNA: TGCGCCAGCAGCTTGGTCGGGGGATCCTACAATGAGCAGTTCTTC

clone size: .
V gene: TRBV9
D gene: .
J gene: TRBJ1-4
CDR3 length: 13
CDR3 protein: CASSASPNEKLFF
CDR3 DNA: TGTGCCAGCAGCGCAAGCCCAAATGAAAAACTGTTTTTT

clone size: .
V gene: TRBV10-3
D gene: .
J gene: TRBJ2-2
CDR3 length: 15
CDR3 protein: CAISTPTGLSGELFF
CDR3 DNA: TGTGCCATCAGTACCCCTACAGGGTTGTCCGGGGAGCTGTTTTTT

clone size: .
V gene: TRBV18
D gene: .
J gene: TRBJ2-7
CDR3 length: 11
CDR3 protein: CASSGAGEQYF
CDR3 DNA: TGTGCCAGCTCAGGCGCGGGCGAGCAGTACTTC

clone size: .
V gene: TRBV10-1
D gene: TRBD1
J gene: TRBJ1-5
CDR3 length: 15
CDR3 protein: CATQWTGKGNQPQHF
CDR3 DNA: TGCGCCACCCAATGGACAGGGAAAGGGAATCAGCCCCAGCATTTT

clone size: .
V gene: TRBV29-1
D gene: .
J gene: TRBJ2-7
CDR3 length: 23
CDR3 protein: CSVEDRSRSLSLAEDEFSYEQYF
CDR3 DNA: TGCAGCGTTGAAGATAGGAGCAGATCACTATCTCTAGCTGAGGATGAATTCTCCTACGAGCAGTACTTC

clone size: few
V gene: TRBV30
D gene: .
J gene: TRBJ2-2
CDR3 length: 16
CDR3 protein: CAWKRGGKVNTGELFF
CDR3 DNA: TGTGCCTGGAAGAGGGGGGGGAAAGTAAACACCGGGGAGCTGTTTTTT

clone size: .
V gene: TRBV6-6
D gene: .
J gene: TRBJ1-1
CDR3 length: 13
CDR3 protein: CASSPEMNTEAFF
CDR3 DNA: TGTGCCAGCAGCCCCGAGATGAACACTGAAGCTTTCTTT

clone size: .
V gene: TRBV6-1
D gene: .
J gene: TRBJ1-2
CDR3 length: 15
CDR3 protein: CAGSVNWASSYGYTF
CDR3 DNA: TGTGCCGGGTCAGTGAACTGGGCCTCCTCCTATGGCTACACCTTC

clone size: .
V gene: TRBV28
D gene: .
J gene: TRBJ2-7
CDR3 length: 15
CDR3 protein: CASSTSGTSPYEQYF
CDR3 DNA: TGTGCCAGCAGCACTTCGGGAACCAGCCCCTACGAGCAGTACTTC

clone size: .
V gene: TRBV9
D gene: TRBD2
J gene: TRBJ2-1
CDR3 length: 18
CDR3 protein: CASSVALATSTSRLEQFF
CDR3 DNA: TGTGCCAGCAGCGTAGCTCTGGCGACTAGCACTTCCAGGCTTGAGCAGTTCTTC

clone size: .
V gene: TRBV29-1
D gene: TRBD1
J gene: TRBJ2-3
CDR3 length: 13
CDR3 protein: CSVQGVATDTQYF
CDR3 DNA: TGCAGCGTACAGGGGGTTGCTACAGATACGCAGTATTTT

clone size: .
V gene: TRBV7-9
D gene: .
J gene: TRBJ1-2
CDR3 length: 15
CDR3 protein: CASSLGGAGHYGYTF
CDR3 DNA: TGTGCCAGCAGCTTAGGCGGAGCGGGACACTATGGCTACACCTTC

clone size: .
V gene: TRBV19
D gene: .
J gene: TRBJ1-5
CDR3 length: 14
CDR3 protein: CASSMEVSNQPQHF
CDR3 DNA: TGTGCCAGTAGTATGGAGGTTAGCAATCAGCCCCAGCATTTT

clone size: .
V gene: TRBV27
D gene: .
J gene: TRBJ2-3
CDR3 length: 15
CDR3 protein: CASSLNQGFTDTQYF
CDR3 DNA: TGTGCCAGCAGTTTAAACCAGGGATTCACAGATACGCAGTATTTT

clone size: .
V gene: TRBV5-1
D gene: TRBD1
J gene: TRBJ2-5
CDR3 length: 14
CDR3 protein: CASSLQGYQETQYF
CDR3 DNA: TGCGCCAGCAGCCTACAGGGGTATCAAGAGACCCAGTACTTC